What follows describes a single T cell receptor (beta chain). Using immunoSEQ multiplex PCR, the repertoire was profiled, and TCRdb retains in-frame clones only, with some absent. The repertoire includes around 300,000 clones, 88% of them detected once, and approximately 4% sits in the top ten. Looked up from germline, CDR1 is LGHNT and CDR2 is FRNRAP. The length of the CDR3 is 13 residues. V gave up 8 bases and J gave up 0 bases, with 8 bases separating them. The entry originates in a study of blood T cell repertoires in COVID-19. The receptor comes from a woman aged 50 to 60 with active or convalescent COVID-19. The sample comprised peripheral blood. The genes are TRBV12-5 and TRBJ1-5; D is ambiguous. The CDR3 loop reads CASRADSNQPQHF. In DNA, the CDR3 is TGTGCTAGTCGAGCGGATAGCAATCAGCCCCAGCATTTT.